This TCR beta chain was captured by sequencing in a study of T cell repertoires in aging, cancer and after chemotherapy. The template was genomic DNA from peripheral blood, not RNA. Multiplex touch-down PCR with TRB-A/B primers amplified rearranged V-D-J TRB sequences. MiXCR, applied by TCRdb to the multiplex PCR reads, yields one record per CDR3 protein. The sample yields roughly 12,000 distinct CDR3 sequences, 35% seen once. V was shortened by 2 bases and J by 3 bases, with 5 bases between the two germline ends. Germline V CDR1 and CDR2: MNHEY, SVGEGT. The CDR3 extends over 12 amino acids. This clonotype turned up a few times. Its matching antigen is unknown. Overall study results and limits: Immunological memory after chemotherapy cannot be judged from the repertoire data.

This TCR was recovered from a human donor in good health. The donor label of this sample is uncertain. Sequenced input: blood. The V call is TRBV6-2 or TRBV6-3, the J call TRBJ2-7, with no clear D. The DNA for the CDR3 is TGTGCCAGCAGTTACCTATTCTACGAGCAGTACTTC. Translated: CASSYLFYEQYF.